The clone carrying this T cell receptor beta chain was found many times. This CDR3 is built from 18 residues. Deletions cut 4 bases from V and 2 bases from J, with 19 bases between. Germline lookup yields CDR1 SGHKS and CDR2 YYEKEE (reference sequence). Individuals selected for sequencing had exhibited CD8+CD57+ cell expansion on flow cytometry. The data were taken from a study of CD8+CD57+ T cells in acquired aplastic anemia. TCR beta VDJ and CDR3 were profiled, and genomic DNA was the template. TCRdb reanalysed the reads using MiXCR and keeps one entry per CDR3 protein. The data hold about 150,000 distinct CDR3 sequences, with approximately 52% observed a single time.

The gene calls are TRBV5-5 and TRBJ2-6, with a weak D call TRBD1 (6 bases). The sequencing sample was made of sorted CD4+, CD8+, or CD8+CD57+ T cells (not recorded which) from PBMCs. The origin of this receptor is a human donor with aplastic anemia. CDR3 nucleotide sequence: TGTGCCAGCAGCCCCCAGACAGGTCTCGGTACTGGGGCCAACGTCCTGACTTTC. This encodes CASSPQTGLGTGANVLTF.